Following are 20 T cell receptor beta chains from one sample sequenced in a study of regulatory T cells in long-lasting Graves disease (dated by TCRdb to the early 2020s). Explained via the paper, the time point label denotes: newly diagnosed GD, antithyroid drugs for less than 3 months. For both TCR sequencing and RNA sequencing, RNA was extracted from PBMCs in TRIzol. The library relied on multiplex PCR. Instrument used: Illumina HiSeq 4000. To build TCR beta libraries, CDR3 regions were amplified by Arm-PCR using iRepertoire HTBI primers. The raw public data were reprocessed by TCRdb itself: fastp quality trimming at Q25, MiXCR clonotype calling, in-frame beta chains only. One record per CDR3 amino acid sequence lists the most common genes and DNA. The sample has approximately 310,000 distinct CDR3 sequences on record, 15% to 20% of them singletons. Together, the top ten hold about 36% of the sample.

Sequences were derived from peripheral blood mononuclear cells (PBMCs), sampled at new diagnosis, from a patient treated with antithyroid drugs. All receptors come from a female donor with Graves disease.

This clonotype was counted ten times or more. The chain has TRBV10-2 and TRBJ1-3; D unresolved. The CDR3 length is 15 residues. V lost 6 bases, J lost 0 bases, and 12 bases lay in between. Germline V lookup: CDR1 WSHSY, CDR2 SAAADI. The CDR3 sequence is CASSRTGDSGNTIYF. CDR3 sequence (DNA): TGCGCCAGCAGCCGGACGGGCGACTCTGGAAACACCATATATTTT.

This clonotype was seen more than once but under ten times. The rearrangement joins TRBV6-1 to TRBJ2-2; perhaps TRBD2 as D (7 bases). The germline V and J ends were trimmed by 7 bases and 3 bases, with 15 bases remaining between them. The CDR3 contains 15 residues. Germline CDR1 reads MNHNS; CDR2 reads SASEGT. CDR3 in DNA: TGTGCCAGCATGGAGGGGGAGGGGGACACCGGGGAGCTGTTTTTT. Its protein product is CASMEGEGDTGELFF.

This clonotype was seen more than once but under ten times. CDR3 nucleotides: TGTGCGAGCGGGGGATTGGGCACTGAAGCTTTCTTT. Protein: CASGGLGTEAFF. The chain uses TRBV10-3 and TRBJ1-1; possibly TRBD1 for D (5 bases). Germline V gene lookup returns CDR1 ENHRY and CDR2 SYGVKD. This CDR3 is built from 12 residues.

This clonotype was observed many times. This chain links TRBV5-6 with TRBJ2-3; 8 nucleotides agree with TRBD2. This CDR3 has 15 residues. CDR1 and CDR2 (germline): SGHDT, YYEEEE. Trimming at V came to 4 bases and at J to 3 bases, leaving 7 bases not matched to a gene. CDR3 coding DNA: TGTGCCAGCAGCAGTGGCAGCGGGAGAACAGATACGCAGTATTTT. Protein: CASSSGSGRTDTQYF.

There are many counts of this clonotype. This rearrangement joins TRBV11-3 to TRBJ2-1; D gene unclear. Germline CDR1 is SGHNT and CDR2 is YENEEA. There are 13 residues in the CDR3. V was clipped by 2 bases and J by 7 bases, with 9 bases between them. CDR3 region: CASSLSGDNEQFF. In nucleotides, the CDR3 is TGTGCCAGCAGCTTATCAGGTGATAATGAGCAGTTCTTC.

Ten or more counts support this clonotype. The V gene is TRBV9, the J gene TRBJ1-4; TRBD1 aligns across 7 bases. This CDR3 spans 15 amino acids. Trimming cost V 4 bases and J 7 bases; bases outside gene matches: 10. Germline V gives CDR1 SGDLS, CDR2 YYNGEE. The CDR3 DNA reads TGTGCCAGCAGCCCCTACGGACAGGCTGGTGAAAAACTGTTTTTT. This codes for CASSPYGQAGEKLFF. Looking up the rest from reference TRBV9 and TRBJ1-4 gives the full variable domain: DSGVTQTPKHLITATGQRVTLRCSPRSGDLSVYWYQQSLDQGLQFLIQYYNGEERAKGNILERFSAQQFPDLHSELNLSSLELGDSALYFCASSPYGQAGEKLFFGSGTQLSVL.

The rearrangement joins TRBV12-5 to TRBJ1-1, with D perhaps TRBD1 (5 bases). The V end lost 1 base, the J end lost 2 bases, and 17 bases lay between the germline ends. Germline-derived CDR1 and CDR2 are LGHNT and FRNRAP. There are 17 residues in the CDR3. CDR3 region: CASGLETPREGNTEAFF. The CDR3 DNA reads TGTGCTAGTGGTTTGGAAACGCCCAGGGAGGGCAACACTGAAGCTTTCTTT.

There are many counts of this clonotype. This rearrangement joins TRBV12-3 or TRBV12-4 to TRBJ2-7, with D uncertain. Trimming removed 3 bases from V and 0 bases from J, with 12 bases in between. CDR3 length: 15 amino acids. The CDR3 protein is CASSFEGGSSYEQYF. CDR3 in DNA: TGTGCCAGCAGTTTTGAAGGCGGTAGCTCCTACGAGCAGTACTTC.

This clonotype has ten or more counts. This chain connects TRBV2 to TRBJ2-6; the D gene is possibly TRBD2 (5 bases). CDR3 length: 18 amino acids. Trimming pared 10 bases from V and 0 bases from J, leaving 22 bases between. Germline CDR1 and CDR2: SNHLY and FYNNEI. The CDR3 DNA follows: TGTGCCAACAGCCTGGCGGGCCGGCTTGCCTCTGGGGCCAACGTCCTGACTTTC. This translates into CANSLAGRLASGANVLTF.

This clonotype was found many times. This chain links TRBV5-1 with TRBJ1-3; D unclear. Germline V lookup: CDR1 SGHRS, CDR2 YFSETQ. The V end was cut by 0 bases, the J end by 4 bases, with 8 bases between. The CDR3 runs 14 residues. Here the CDR3 reads CASSLVGDGNTIYF. The CDR3 DNA reads TGCGCCAGCAGCTTGGTTGGCGACGGAAACACCATATATTTT. The full variable domain, rest sourced from reference TRBV5-1 and TRBJ1-3, is KAGVTQTPRYLIKTRGQQVTLSCSPISGHRSVSWYQQTPGQGLQFLFEYFSETQRNKGNFPGRFSGRQFSNSRSEMNVSTLELGDSALYLCASSLVGDGNTIYFGEGSWLTVV.

This clonotype was seen repeatedly, ten times or more. V usage is TRBV7-3 and J usage is TRBJ2-1; D is uncertain. V was pared by 6 bases and J by 13 bases, with 19 bases between. The germline gives CDR1 SGHTA, CDR2 FQGTGA. The CDR3 consists of 13 residues. The CDR3 protein is CASSQDTDQSQFF. For the CDR3, the DNA is TGTGCCAGCAGTCAAGATACAGACCAAAGTCAGTTCTTC.

This clonotype was seen ten or more times. The J gene is TRBJ2-6, the V gene TRBV12-5; TRBD2 is a possible D gene (5 bases). The CDR3 is 15 residues long. The ends were cut back, 5 bases at V and 4 bases at J, with 12 bases in the middle. Looked up from germline, CDR1 is LGHNT and CDR2 is FRNRAP. DNA for the CDR3: TGTGCTAGTGGTCCAGGACTGCCCGGGGCCAACGTCCTGACTTTC. This gives the protein CASGPGLPGANVLTF.

This clonotype was observed many times. The gene calls are TRBV28 and TRBJ2-5; the D gene is possibly TRBD2 (5 bases). The CDR3 consists of 14 residues. The V gene's germline CDR1 is MDHEN and CDR2 SYDVKM. V was pared by 3 bases and J by 2 bases, with 10 bases between. CDR3 sequence: CASSLWGEQETQYF. In DNA form, the CDR3 reads TGTGCCAGCAGTTTGTGGGGAGAGCAAGAGACCCAGTACTTC.

The table lists this clonotype with many counts. The V gene is TRBV11-2, the J gene TRBJ1-6; a weak D match, TRBD1 (6 bases). CDR3 length equals 13 residues. Germline CDR1 and CDR2: SGHAT and FQNNGV. V gave up 7 bases and J gave up 10 bases, with 14 bases separating them. This CDR3 is CASTSTGSSPLHF. In DNA, the CDR3 is TGTGCCAGCACCTCGACAGGTTCCTCACCCCTCCACTTT.

This clonotype has ten or more counts. J is TRBJ2-2 and V is TRBV24-1; no definite D call. The CDR3 has 12 amino acids. The germline V gene has CDR1 KGHDR and CDR2 SFDVKD. V lost 2 bases and J 10 bases, leaving 7 bases between the germline ends. The CDR3 reads CATSDYSAELFF. As DNA, the CDR3 is TGTGCCACCAGTGATTACAGCGCGGAGCTGTTTTTT.

A note on this clonotype: This may come from a read error, since a much larger clone is one base off. The chain employs TRBV19 and TRBJ2-1, with D perhaps TRBD1 or TRBD2 (6 bases each). The CDR3 consists of 14 residues. Germline CDR1 LNHDA, CDR2 SQIVND (reference sequence). The CDR3, as DNA: TGTGCCAGTACCGTGGGACTGGGGGCCAATAAGCAGTTCTTC. Amino acids: CASTVGLGANKQFF.

The sample holds a few counts of this clonotype. V is TRBV28 and J is TRBJ2-5; 12 positions agree with TRBD2. This CDR3 spans 16 amino acids. The germline gives CDR1 MDHEN, CDR2 SYDVKM. J lost 4 bases, V lost 6 bases, and 9 bases had no gene match. CDR3 nucleotide sequence: TGTGCCAGCAGGGGGACTAGCGGGTATTTTCGAGAGACCCAGTACTTC. As protein: CASRGTSGYFRETQYF.

In this sample, this clonotype turned up many times. The rearrangement uses TRBV10-3 and TRBJ1-5; 7 bases match TRBD1. The CDR3 spans 17 residues. V shed 1 base, J shed 0 bases, and the junction held 6 bases outside the gene matches. Germline V gene lookup returns CDR1 ENHRY and CDR2 SYGVKD. Here the CDR3 reads CAISEWGTAHSNQPQHF. CDR3 coding DNA: TGTGCCATCAGTGAGTGGGGGACAGCCCATAGCAATCAGCCCCAGCATTTT.

Ten or more counts support this clonotype. The chain is built from TRBV4-1 and TRBJ2-1; 8 bases are a match to TRBD2. CDR1 and CDR2 from the germline V gene are MGHRA and YSYEKL. This CDR3 spans 19 amino acids. The V segment lost 4 bases and the J segment 7 bases; nucleotides outside the gene matches: 21. The CDR3: CASSPKPTGTRGSWNEQFF. The CDR3 nucleotides are TGCGCCAGCAGCCCAAAGCCTACCGGGACTAGGGGTAGTTGGAATGAGCAGTTCTTC.

This clonotype appeared a few times. The rearrangement joins TRBV20-1 to TRBJ2-2; TRBD2 agrees at 8 bases. J lost 0 bases, V lost 6 bases, and 12 bases had no gene match. Germline V gene lookup returns CDR1 DFQATT and CDR2 SNEGSKA (reference sequence). CDR3 length equals 17 residues. As DNA, the CDR3 is TGCAGTGCCTACGTGGCGGGCGGGAGGCCGAACACCGGGGAGCTGTTTTTT. Its protein product is CSAYVAGGRPNTGELFF.